Below, 5 T cell receptor beta chains from the same sample are listed, as sequenced in a study of human T cells and chemical hapten exposure. TCRdb used MiXCR to reprocess the RACE reads, holding one entry per CDR3 protein. The sample records over 300,000 distinct CDR3 sequences, 4.5% to 6% being singletons. Time point denoted: pre-sensitization, week 0. Treatment specified: therapeutic diphenylcyclopropenone sensitization with weekly scalp DPC. Specimen: whole blood, collected in connection with sensitization to the hapten diphenylcyclopropenone (DPC). These receptors were collected from a woman between 45 and 65 years old with alopecia areata. Some clones in this sample may be carry-over from other donors' samples.

The chain recombines TRBV6-5 with TRBJ1-4; weak D call: TRBD1 (5 bases). V dropped 5 bases and J dropped 7 bases, with 14 bases sitting between them. CDR1 and CDR2 from the germline V gene are MNHEY and SVGAGI. The CDR3 is 14 amino acids. CDR3 protein: CASSAGPGGEKLFF. CDR3 coding DNA: TGTGCCAGCAGTGCCGGTCCGGGGGGTGAAAAACTGTTTTTT.

This clonotype has a handful of counts. In nucleotides, the CDR3 is TGCAGTGCTAGAGAGAGAGACAGGGGGCGTTCACCCCTCCACTTT. Translation: CSARERDRGRSPLHF. This chain connects TRBV20-1 to TRBJ1-6; 10 bases are shared with TRBD1. V was pared by 0 bases and J by 9 bases, with 5 bases of the junction left unmatched. The germline CDR1 and CDR2 sequences are DFQATT and SNEGSKA (reference sequence). This CDR3 region has 15 residues.

At least ten counts were recorded for this clonotype. The J gene is TRBJ2-3, the V gene TRBV10-3; 8 nucleotides line up with TRBD2. CDR1 and CDR2 (germline): ENHRY, SYGVKD. V was clipped by 7 bases and J by 5 bases; unmatched bases: 5. The length of the CDR3 is 13 residues. The CDR3 DNA reads TGTGCCATCACCAGCGGGAGTAGAGATACGCAGTATTTT. It is translated as CAITSGSRDTQYF.

In this sample, this clonotype turned up many times. This rearrangement joins TRBV15 to TRBJ1-3; D is unclear. This CDR3 region has 15 residues. V was cut by 2 bases and J by 4 bases, with 12 bases left in between. From germline, CDR1 is LNHNV and CDR2 YYDKDF (reference sequence). CDR3 DNA sequence: TGTGCCACCAGCAGATCCGGACTCTCAGGAAACACCATATATTTT. This gives the protein CATSRSGLSGNTIYF. Looking up the rest from reference TRBV15 and TRBJ1-3 gives the full variable domain: DAMVIQNPRYQVTQFGKPVTLSCSQTLNHNVMYWYQQKSSQAPKLLFHYYDKDFNNEADTPDNFQSRRPNTSFCFLDIRSPGLGDTAMYLCATSRSGLSGNTIYFGEGSWLTVV.

This clonotype occurred many times. The CDR3 loop reads CASSYMVGGGNQPQHF. The CDR3, as DNA: TGTGCCAGCAGTTATATGGTAGGAGGGGGCAATCAGCCCCAGCATTTT. This sequence joins TRBV6-2 or TRBV6-3 and TRBJ1-5; D possibly corresponds to TRBD1 (5 bases). The length of the CDR3 is 16 residues. From germline, CDR1 is MNHEY and CDR2 SVGEGT. The V gene lost 3 bases and the J gene lost 2 bases, with 14 bases spanning the gap.